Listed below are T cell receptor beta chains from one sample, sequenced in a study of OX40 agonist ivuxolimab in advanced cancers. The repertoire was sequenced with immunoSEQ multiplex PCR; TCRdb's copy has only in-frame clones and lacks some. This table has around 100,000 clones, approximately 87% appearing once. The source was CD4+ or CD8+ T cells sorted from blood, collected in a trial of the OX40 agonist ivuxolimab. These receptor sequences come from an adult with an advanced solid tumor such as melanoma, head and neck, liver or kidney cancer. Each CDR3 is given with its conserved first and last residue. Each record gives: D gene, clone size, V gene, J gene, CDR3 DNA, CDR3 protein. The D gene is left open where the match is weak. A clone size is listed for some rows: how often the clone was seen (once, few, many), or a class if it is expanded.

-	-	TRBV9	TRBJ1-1	TGTGCCAGCAGCGAATTGCACGGCACTGAAGCTTTCTTT	CASSELHGTEAFF
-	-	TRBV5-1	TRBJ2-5	TGCGCCAGCAGTTTCTACGGGCAGACCCAAGAGACCCAGTACTTC	CASSFYGQTQETQYF
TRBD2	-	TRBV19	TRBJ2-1	TGTGCCAGTAGTATCTACTCCCTACGCCCGGACGTAGCGGGCCTCCGGAGTGAGCAGTTCTTC	CASSIYSLRPDVAGLRSEQFF
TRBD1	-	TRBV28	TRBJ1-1	TGTGCCAGCAGTTTTCAGGGGGTCCCTGAAGCTTTCTTT	CASSFQGVPEAFF
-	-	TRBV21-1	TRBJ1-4	TGTGCCAGCAGCATGGGGCGGCCAACTAATGAAAAACTGTTTTTT	CASSMGRPTNEKLFF
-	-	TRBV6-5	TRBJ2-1	TGTGCCAGCAGTTACGCAGGCCGCGAGCAGTTCTTC	CASSYAGREQFF
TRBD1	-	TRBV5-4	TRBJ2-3	TGTGCCAGCAGCTCCTCGACAGGGGCAGATACGCAGTATTTT	CASSSSTGADTQYF
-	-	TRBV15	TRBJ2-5	TGTGCCACCAGCAGAGTTGTGGGAGTCGGGACCCAGTACTTC	CATSRVVGVGTQYF
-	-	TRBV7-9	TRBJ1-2	TGTGCCAGCAGCTTAGCTGGGACCCCGAAGTCTGGCTACACCTTC	CASSLAGTPKSGYTF
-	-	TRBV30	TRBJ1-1	TGTGCCTGGAGTTCTCTACAAGTCTTGAACACTGAAGCTTTCTTT	CAWSSLQVLNTEAFF
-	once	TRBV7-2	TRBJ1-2	TGTGCCAGCAGCTTTGGGAGAGGAAGGAATGGCTACACCTTC	CASSFGRGRNGYTF
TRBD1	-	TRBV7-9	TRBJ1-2	TGTGCCAGCAGCCCGGGACAGGGCTATGGCTACACCTTC	CASSPGQGYGYTF
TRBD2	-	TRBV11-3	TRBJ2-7	TGTGCCAGCAGCCCCGGGACTAGAAACTACGAGCAGTACTTC	CASSPGTRNYEQYF
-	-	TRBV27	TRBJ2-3	TGTGCCAGCAGTTCTTTAGGGGGACCAGATACGCAGTATTTT	CASSSLGGPDTQYF
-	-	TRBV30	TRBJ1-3	TGTGCCTGGAGTGTAGCCATGTCGCGGTTTGCCAACTCTGGAAACACCATATATTTT	CAWSVAMSRFANSGNTIYF
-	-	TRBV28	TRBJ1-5	TGTGCCAGCAGAATCTTTTCTGGGGGAATAGTCAATCAGCCCCAGCATTTT	CASRIFSGGIVNQPQHF
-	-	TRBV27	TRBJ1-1	TGTGCCAGCAGCCGAGGGACATACAACACTGAAGCTTTCTTT	CASSRGTYNTEAFF
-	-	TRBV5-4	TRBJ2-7	TGTGCCAGCAGCTTTCTGGGGACACAAGAGAACGAGCAGTACTTC	CASSFLGTQENEQYF
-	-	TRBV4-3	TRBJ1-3	TGCGCCAGCAGCCAGGGGGTATCGGGTTTTGGAAACACCATATATTTT	CASSQGVSGFGNTIYF
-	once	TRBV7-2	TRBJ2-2	TGTGCCAGCAGCCGAGCTGGGGCAGGGAGAACCGGGGAGCTGTTTTTT	CASSRAGAGRTGELFF
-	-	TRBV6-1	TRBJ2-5	TGTGCCAGCAGTGAGGATTCCGAAGAGACCCAGTACTTC	CASSEDSEETQYF
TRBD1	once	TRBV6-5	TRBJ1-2	TGTGCCAGCCGAACGGACAGGCCGAAGTTCGGCTACACCTTC	CASRTDRPKFGYTF
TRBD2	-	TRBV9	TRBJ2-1	TGTGCCAGCAGCAATCTAGCGGGAGCGATCAATGAGCAGTTCTTC	CASSNLAGAINEQFF
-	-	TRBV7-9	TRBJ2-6	TGTGCCAGCAGCTTTTGGGTTTCTGGGGCCAACGTCCTGACTTTC	CASSFWVSGANVLTF
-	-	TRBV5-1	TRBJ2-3	TGCGCCAGCAGCATTTCATCCCCAGATACGCAGTATTTT	CASSISSPDTQYF
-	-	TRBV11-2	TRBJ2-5	TGTGCCAGCAGCTTCGGCGGAAAGGAAAGAGAGACCCAGTACTTC	CASSFGGKERETQYF
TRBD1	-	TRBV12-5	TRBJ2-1	TGTGCTAGTGGTCCCAACCTGGGACAGCCAGATGAGCAGTTCTTC	CASGPNLGQPDEQFF
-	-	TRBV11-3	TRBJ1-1	TGTGCCAGCAGCAGCCGACAGGCCGCGAACACTGAAGCTTTCTTT	CASSSRQAANTEAFF
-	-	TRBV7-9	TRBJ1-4	TGTGCCAGCAGCTTAGAGGGGGCTAATGAAAAACTGTTTTTT	CASSLEGANEKLFF
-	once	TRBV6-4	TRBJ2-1	TGTGCCAGCAGTGAGCAAGGCCCGCCGCATTACAATGAGCAGTTCTTC	CASSEQGPPHYNEQFF
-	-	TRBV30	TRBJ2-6	TGTGCCTGGAACAAGGATAGGGCCAACGTCCTGACTTTC	CAWNKDRANVLTF
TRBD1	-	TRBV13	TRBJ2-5	TGTGCCAGCAGCTTATCAAGGGACAGTAGAGAGACCCAGTACTTC	CASSLSRDSRETQYF
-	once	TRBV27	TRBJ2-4	TGTGCCAGCAGTTTAGGAATAGCCAAAAACATTCAGTACTTC	CASSLGIAKNIQYF